A single sample is the source of the 11 T cell receptor beta chains below, sequenced in a study of T cell responses to AZD1222 COVID-19 vaccine. Only in-frame clones appear in the TCRdb table, and some are missing; sequencing was by immunoSEQ multiplex PCR. This sample carries under 150,000 clones, around 91% of them seen once, and the ten largest clones take less than 5.5%. Sequencing was performed on peripheral blood, taken on day 0 of AZD1222 vaccination. The source of these receptors is an adult in good health.

This chain connects TRBV28 to TRBJ1-2; 7 bases map to TRBD1. This CDR3 has 14 amino acids. CDR1 and CDR2 (germline): MDHEN, SYDVKM. V lost 3 bases to trimming and J lost 8 bases; unmatched junction nucleotides: 9. CDR3 in amino acids: CASSLENTGAGYTF. For the CDR3, the DNA is TGTGCCAGCAGTTTGGAGAACACAGGGGCGGGCTACACCTTC.

The chain is built from TRBV7-6 and TRBJ2-1; D gene ambiguous. Trimming removed 5 bases from V and 5 bases from J, with 7 bases in between. This CDR3 contains 12 residues. Per germline, CDR1 SGHVS and CDR2 FNYEAQ. The CDR3 DNA is TGTGCCAGCAGCCTCAAGCACAATGAGCAGTTCTTC. Encoded protein: CASSLKHNEQFF.

This clone was seen only once. This chain connects TRBV5-1 to TRBJ1-1; D call uncertain. The CDR3 spans 13 residues. Germline V gene sequence: CDR1 SGHRS, CDR2 YFSETQ. V lost 0 bases to trimming and J lost 3 bases, with 6 bases between them. The CDR3 spells CASSLDYYTEAFF. The CDR3 DNA reads as TGCGCCAGCAGCTTGGATTATTACACTGAAGCTTTCTTT.

The chain employs TRBV6-6 and TRBJ2-7; perhaps TRBD2 as D (6 bases). V was pared by 0 bases and J by 0 bases, with 6 bases between. The CDR3 length is 14 residues. The germline V gene encodes CDR1 MNHNY and CDR2 SVGAGI (reference sequence). CDR3 amino acids: CASSYSSGSYEQYF. The CDR3 nucleotides read TGTGCCAGCAGTTACTCTAGCGGCTCCTACGAGCAGTACTTC.

V gene TRBV5-5 combines with J gene TRBJ1-1, with D perhaps TRBD1 (5 bases). CDR1 and CDR2 (germline): SGHKS, YYEKEE (reference sequence). V was pared by 0 bases and J by 5 bases, with 8 bases between. The CDR3 loop spans 13 amino acids. The CDR3 DNA sequence: TGTGCCAGCAGCTTGGCCTGGGGGACTGAAGCTTTCTTT. Translating it yields CASSLAWGTEAFF.

The chain couples TRBV2 to TRBJ1-6, with D perhaps matching TRBD1 (5 bases). Between the trimmed V and J ends, which lost 7 bases and 8 bases, there was a span of 21 bases. This CDR3 is 16 amino acids long. In germline, CDR1 is SNHLY, CDR2 FYNNEI. CDR3 DNA: TGTGCCAGCAACTTAGACACCTTGGGGGGTTATTCACCCCTCCACTTT. Translation: CASNLDTLGGYSPLHF.

Concerning this clone itself: Other DNA sequences within the sample encode an identical CDR3. The chain combines TRBV12-3 or TRBV12-4 with TRBJ2-3; D is uncertain. The ends were cut back, 5 bases at V and 6 bases at J, with 6 bases in the middle. The CDR3 consists of 11 residues. The CDR3, as DNA: TGTGCCAGCAGTCGCGTGGATACGCAGTATTTT. This codes for CASSRVDTQYF.

This chain connects TRBV7-9 to TRBJ2-1, with 10 bases that match TRBD1. The V gene's germline CDR1 is SEHNR and CDR2 FQNEAQ (reference sequence). With V trimmed by 5 bases and J by 7 bases, 5 bases remained unmatched. The CDR3 covers 14 residues. The CDR3 protein is CASSTGTGDNEQFF. DNA of the CDR3: TGTGCCAGCAGCACTGGGACAGGGGATAATGAGCAGTTCTTC. Full variable domain (outside the CDR3, taken from reference TRBV7-9 and TRBJ2-1): DTGVSQNPRHKITKRGQNVTFRCDPISEHNRLYWYRQTLGQGPEFLTYFQNEAQLEKSRLLSDRFSAERPKGSFSTLEIQRTEQGDSAMYLCASSTGTGDNEQFFGPGTRLTVL.

This sequence joins TRBV10-3 and TRBJ2-7; 7 bases align to TRBD2. CDR1 and CDR2 from the germline V gene are ENHRY and SYGVKD. Unmatched junction bases numbered 9, after V lost 5 bases and J lost 5 bases. The CDR3 sequence is 14 residues long. The CDR3 loop is CAISFAGTTDEQYF. For the CDR3, the DNA is TGTGCCATCAGTTTCGCCGGGACTACGGACGAGCAGTACTTC.

The genes are TRBV29-1 and TRBJ1-4, with D possibly matching TRBD1 (5 bases). CDR3 length: 15 residues. The germline CDR1 and CDR2 sequences are SQVTM and ANQGSEA. V lost 8 bases and J 0 bases, leaving 16 bases between the germline ends. The CDR3 bases are TGCAGCTCTCCCGGGAGGGGCCCAACTAATGAAAAACTGTTTTTT. The encoded protein is CSSPGRGPTNEKLFF.

The V and J genes are TRBV13 and TRBJ2-3, with D possibly being TRBD1 (5 bases). The CDR3 has 13 amino acids. The germline V and J ends were trimmed by 4 bases and 5 bases, with 10 bases remaining between them. Germline V gene data show CDR1 as PRHDT and CDR2 as FYEKMQ (reference sequence). Here the CDR3 DNA reads TGTGCCAGCAGCTACTCCAGGGTAGATACGCAGTATTTT. It translates to CASSYSRVDTQYF.